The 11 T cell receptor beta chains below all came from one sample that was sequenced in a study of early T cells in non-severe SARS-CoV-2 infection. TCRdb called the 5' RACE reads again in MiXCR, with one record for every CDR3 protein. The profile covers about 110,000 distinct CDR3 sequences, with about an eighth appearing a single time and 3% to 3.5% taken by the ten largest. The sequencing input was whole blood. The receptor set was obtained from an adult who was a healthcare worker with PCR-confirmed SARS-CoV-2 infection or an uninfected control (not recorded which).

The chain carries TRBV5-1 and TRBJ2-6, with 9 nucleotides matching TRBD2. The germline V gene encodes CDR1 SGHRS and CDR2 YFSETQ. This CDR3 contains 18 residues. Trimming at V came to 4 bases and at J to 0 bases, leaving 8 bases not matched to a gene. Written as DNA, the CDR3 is TGCGCCAGCAGCAAAACCGGACTAGCGCTCTCTGGGGCCAACGTCCTGACTTTC. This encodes CASSKTGLALSGANVLTF.

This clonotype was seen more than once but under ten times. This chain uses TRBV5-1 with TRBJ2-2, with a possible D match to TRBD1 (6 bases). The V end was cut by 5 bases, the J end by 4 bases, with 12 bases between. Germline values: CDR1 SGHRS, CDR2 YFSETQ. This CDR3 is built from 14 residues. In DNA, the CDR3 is TGCGCCAGCAGGATGACAGGTAGCACCGGGGAGCTGTTTTTT. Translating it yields CASRMTGSTGELFF.

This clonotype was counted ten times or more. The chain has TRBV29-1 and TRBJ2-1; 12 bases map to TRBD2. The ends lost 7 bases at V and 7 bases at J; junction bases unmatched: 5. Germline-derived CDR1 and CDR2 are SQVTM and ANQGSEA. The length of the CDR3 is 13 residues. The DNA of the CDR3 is TGCAGCGCCGGGACTAGCGGGTTTAATGAGCAGTTCTTC. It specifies CSAGTSGFNEQFF.

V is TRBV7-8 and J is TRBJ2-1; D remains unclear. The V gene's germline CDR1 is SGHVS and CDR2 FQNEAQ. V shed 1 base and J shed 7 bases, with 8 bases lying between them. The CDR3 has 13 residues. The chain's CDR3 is CASSLEYGNEQFF. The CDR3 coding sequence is TGTGCCAGCAGCTTAGAATACGGGAATGAGCAGTTCTTC.

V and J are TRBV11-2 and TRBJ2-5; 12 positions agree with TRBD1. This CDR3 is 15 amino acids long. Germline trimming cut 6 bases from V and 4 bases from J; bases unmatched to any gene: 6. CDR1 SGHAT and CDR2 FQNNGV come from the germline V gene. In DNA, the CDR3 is TGTGCCAGCAGGGGACAGGGGGCAGAGGGAGAGACCCAGTACTTC. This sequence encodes CASRGQGAEGETQYF.

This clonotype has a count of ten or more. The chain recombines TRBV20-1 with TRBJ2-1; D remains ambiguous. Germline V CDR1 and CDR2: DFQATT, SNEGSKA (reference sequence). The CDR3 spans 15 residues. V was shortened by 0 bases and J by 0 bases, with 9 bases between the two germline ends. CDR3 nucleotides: TGCAGTGCTAGAGATCGGGCCCGCTCCTACAATGAGCAGTTCTTC. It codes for CSARDRARSYNEQFF.

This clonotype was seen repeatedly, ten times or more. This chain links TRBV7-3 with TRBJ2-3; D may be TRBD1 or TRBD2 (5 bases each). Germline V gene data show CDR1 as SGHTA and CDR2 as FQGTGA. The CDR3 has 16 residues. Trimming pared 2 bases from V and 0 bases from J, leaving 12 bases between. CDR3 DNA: TGTGCCAGCAGCTTAGTGGGGACCACTAGCACAGATACGCAGTATTTT. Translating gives CASSLVGTTSTDTQYF.

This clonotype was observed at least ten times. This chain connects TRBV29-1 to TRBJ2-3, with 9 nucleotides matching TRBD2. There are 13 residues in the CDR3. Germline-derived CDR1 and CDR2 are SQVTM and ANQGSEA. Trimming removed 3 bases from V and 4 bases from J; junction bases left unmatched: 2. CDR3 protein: CSVEGGGADTQYF. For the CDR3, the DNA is TGCAGCGTTGAGGGCGGGGGGGCAGATACGCAGTATTTT.

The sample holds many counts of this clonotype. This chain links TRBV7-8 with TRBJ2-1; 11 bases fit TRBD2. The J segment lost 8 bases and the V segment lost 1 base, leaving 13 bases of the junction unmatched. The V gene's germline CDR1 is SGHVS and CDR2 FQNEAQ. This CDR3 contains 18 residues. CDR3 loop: CASSLGSGRAIQNDEQFF. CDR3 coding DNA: TGTGCCAGCAGCTTAGGTAGCGGGAGGGCCATCCAGAACGATGAGCAGTTCTTC.

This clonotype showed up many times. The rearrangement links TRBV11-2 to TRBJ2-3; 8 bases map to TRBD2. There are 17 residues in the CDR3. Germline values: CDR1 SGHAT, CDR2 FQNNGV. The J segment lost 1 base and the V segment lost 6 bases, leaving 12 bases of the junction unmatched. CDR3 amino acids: CASSQRGSGQGTDTQYF. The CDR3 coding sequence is TGTGCCAGCAGTCAGCGGGGGAGCGGGCAAGGCACAGATACGCAGTATTTT.

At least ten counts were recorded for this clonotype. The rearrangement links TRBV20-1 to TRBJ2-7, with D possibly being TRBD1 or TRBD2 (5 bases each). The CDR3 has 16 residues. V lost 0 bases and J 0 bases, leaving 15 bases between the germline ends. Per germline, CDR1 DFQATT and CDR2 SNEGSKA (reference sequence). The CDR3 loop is CSARDPGRHLSYEQYF. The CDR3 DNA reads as TGCAGTGCTAGAGATCCGGGACGGCACCTCTCCTACGAGCAGTACTTC.